This T cell receptor beta chain was captured in a study of cytomegalovirus exposure and HLA in healthy donors. All donors participated as healthy donors of bone marrow. Use of 60 Vbeta and 13 Jbeta primers characterized the PCR. Data came from immunoSEQ multiplex PCR; TCRdb stores just in-frame clones and leaves some out. This sample has roughly 100,000 clones, with approximately 66% found just once. V dropped 5 bases and J dropped 2 bases, with 13 bases sitting between them. In germline, CDR1 is LNHDA, CDR2 SQIVND (reference sequence). The CDR3 length is 15 residues. Study conclusions and caveats: In a later analysis, TCR association rates varied by HLA locus: DRB1 most, HLA-C fewest. Per published accounts, TCR beta sequences correctly predicted the HLA-A and HLA-B alleles of most subjects.

About this clone: Antigen: not known.

The sequence was obtained from a woman between 45 and 60 years old in good health and CMV-seronegative. Sequenced sample: PBMCs. The rearrangement links TRBV19 to TRBJ2-1; TRBD2 might be the D (5 bases). CDR3 in DNA: TGTGCCAGTAGTGTTCTGGCGGGCACCTACAATGAGCAGTTCTTC. It yields the protein CASSVLAGTYNEQFF.